Listed below are T cell receptor beta chains from one sample, sequenced in a study of T cell responses to AZD1222 COVID-19 vaccine. Sequenced by immunoSEQ multiplex PCR; TCRdb stores in-frame clones only, minus some. The data show 55,000 to 80,000 clones, with 70% to 90% seen just once and under 30% held by the top ten. The sample was peripheral blood, taken 28 days after the second AZD1222 dose. Source of these receptors: an adult who received the AZD1222 COVID-19 vaccine. CDR3s include the opening cysteine and the closing phenylalanine or tryptophan. The D gene is left open where the match is weak. Where a row states a size, it is once, few, many or the class of an expanded clone; other rows omit it.

D gene	J gene	V gene	clone size	CDR3 protein	CDR3 DNA
.	TRBJ2-3	TRBV27	.	CASTSGGRTQYF	TGTGCCAGCACTTCCGGTGGGCGGACGCAGTATTTT
.	TRBJ1-5	TRBV6-5	once	CASSYQEWNQPQHF	TGTGCCAGCAGTTACCAGGAGTGGAATCAGCCCCAGCATTTT
.	TRBJ1-1	TRBV7-3	.	CASSLTRNTEAFF	TGTGCCAGCAGCTTAACGCGGAACACTGAAGCTTTCTTT
TRBD2	TRBJ2-3	TRBV4-3	.	CASSPGTSGPRTSTDTQYF	TGCGCCAGCAGCCCCGGGACTAGCGGCCCACGTACTAGCACAGATACGCAGTATTTT
.	TRBJ2-1	TRBV7-9	.	CASSLVSDSYNEQFF	TGTGCCAGCAGCTTAGTTTCCGACAGCTACAATGAGCAGTTCTTC
TRBD1	TRBJ2-7	TRBV9	.	CASSVAEQGVYEQYF	TGTGCCAGCAGCGTAGCCGAACAGGGGGTCTACGAGCAGTACTTC
.	TRBJ1-5	TRBV6-2/TRBV6-3	once	CASSYSNSNQPQHF	TGTGCCAGCAGTTACTCGAATAGCAATCAGCCCCAGCATTTT
.	TRBJ2-1	TRBV7-2	once	CASSLGSLRDWFF	TGTGCCAGCAGCTTAGGTTCGCTAAGAGACTGGTTCTTC
TRBD1	TRBJ2-1	TRBV5-1	.	CASSLVTGTGFSYNEQFF	TGCGCCAGCAGCTTGGTAACCGGGACAGGATTCTCCTACAATGAGCAGTTCTTC
TRBD1	TRBJ2-3	TRBV5-1	.	CASSSPGQGTDTQYF	TGCGCCAGCAGCTCTCCGGGACAGGGGACAGATACGCAGTATTTT
.	TRBJ1-5	TRBV6-5	.	CASSLNVGNQPQHF	TGTGCCAGCAGTTTGAATGTAGGCAATCAGCCCCAGCATTTT
.	TRBJ2-7	TRBV11-2	.	CASSYRRARPSEQYF	TGTGCCAGCAGCTATCGCCGGGCCCGCCCCTCCGAGCAGTACTTC
TRBD2	TRBJ2-1	TRBV11-2	.	CASSFLAGGSYNEQFF	TGTGCCAGCAGCTTTCTAGCGGGAGGTTCTTACAATGAGCAGTTCTTC
.	TRBJ2-1	TRBV7-3	.	CASSLGPDNEQFF	TGTGCCAGCAGCTTAGGACCGGACAATGAGCAGTTCTTC
TRBD1	TRBJ2-7	TRBV3-1/TRBV3-2	.	CASSQGQGGYEQYF	TGTGCCAGCAGCCAGGGACAGGGTGGCTACGAGCAGTACTTC
.	TRBJ2-2	TRBV19	.	CASSYNTGELFF	TGTGCCAGTAGTTACAACACCGGGGAGCTGTTTTTT
.	TRBJ2-5	TRBV12-5	.	CASGLEPGATQYF	TGTGCTAGTGGTTTGGAGCCGGGGGCGACCCAGTACTTC
TRBD2	TRBJ2-1	TRBV7-2	.	CASANWGGYNEQFF	TGTGCCAGCGCCAACTGGGGGGGTTACAATGAGCAGTTCTTC
TRBD1	TRBJ1-1	TRBV12-3/TRBV12-4	once	CASSWDRSSEAFF	TGTGCCAGCAGTTGGGACAGGTCGAGTGAAGCTTTCTTT
TRBD1	TRBJ1-2	TRBV5-6	.	CASSSGDRQNNGYTF	TGTGCCAGCAGCTCAGGGGACAGGCAAAACAATGGCTACACCTTC
.	TRBJ2-7	TRBV30	.	CAFSVLSYEQYF	TGTGCCTTCAGCGTTTTATCCTACGAGCAGTACTTC
.	TRBJ1-1	TRBV20-1	.	CSARVDFQAFF	TGCAGTGCGCGTGTCGACTTCCAAGCTTTCTTT
.	TRBJ1-5	TRBV7-2	.	CASSLWGDNSNQPQHF	TGTGCCAGCAGCTTATGGGGGGATAATAGCAATCAGCCCCAGCATTTT
.	TRBJ1-1	TRBV7-3	.	CASSASGTVTTEAFF	TGTGCCAGCAGCGCCTCCGGGACGGTGACGACTGAAGCTTTCTTT
TRBD2	TRBJ2-7	TRBV28	few	CASSNSGLARDEQYF	TGTGCCAGCAGTAATTCCGGACTAGCTAGAGACGAGCAGTACTTC
.	TRBJ1-5	TRBV9	few	CASSGGSNQPQHF	TGTGCCAGCAGCGGCGGGAGCAATCAGCCCCAGCATTTT
.	TRBJ2-5	TRBV18	few	CASSLGGPPETQYF	TGTGCCAGCTCGCTTGGGGGTCCGCCCGAGACCCAGTACTTC
TRBD1	TRBJ2-7	TRBV19	.	CASSTRTGTGWTYEQYF	TGTGCCAGTAGTACAAGAACCGGGACAGGGTGGACCTACGAGCAGTACTTC
TRBD2	TRBJ2-7	TRBV6-5	.	CASSSGTNTQIGQYF	TGTGCCAGCAGTTCCGGGACTAACACGCAGATAGGGCAGTACTTC
.	TRBJ1-5	TRBV2	.	CASSEEGEQPQHF	TGTGCCAGCAGTGAGGAGGGGGAGCAGCCCCAGCATTTT
.	TRBJ2-7	TRBV10-1	.	CASSESASYEQYF	TGCGCCAGCAGTGAGTCAGCCTCCTACGAGCAGTACTTC
.	TRBJ2-5	TRBV5-5	.	CASSPVQVFGTQYF	TGTGCCAGCAGCCCGGTACAGGTTTTTGGGACCCAGTACTTC
.	TRBJ2-5	TRBV5-6	.	CASSLGNQETQYF	TGTGCCAGCAGCTTGGGAAACCAAGAGACCCAGTACTTC
.	TRBJ1-5	TRBV19	.	CASSIVRVAPGSQPQHF	TGTGCCAGTAGTATAGTTCGAGTGGCCCCGGGCAGTCAGCCCCAGCATTTT
.	TRBJ2-7	TRBV10-2	once	CASSVTGREQYF	TGCGCCAGCAGCGTTACAGGGCGGGAGCAGTACTTC
.	TRBJ1-2	TRBV3-1/TRBV3-2	.	CASSTGGADNYGYTF	TGTGCCAGCAGCACGGGTGGGGCCGACAACTATGGCTACACCTTC
TRBD1	TRBJ2-7	TRBV6-1	.	CASSWVGTGGHEQYF	TGTGCCAGCAGTTGGGTGGGGACAGGGGGGCACGAGCAGTACTTC
TRBD1	TRBJ2-7	TRBV19	.	CASSMRPGTGGEQYF	TGTGCCAGTAGTATGCGCCCGGGGACAGGGGGCGAGCAGTACTTC
TRBD1	TRBJ2-2	TRBV12-5	.	CASGTDRGYTGELFF	TGTGCTAGTGGTACCGACAGGGGATACACCGGGGAGCTGTTTTTT
TRBD2	TRBJ2-1	TRBV7-3	.	CASSSTSGTYNEQFF	TGTGCCAGCAGTTCGACTAGCGGAACCTACAATGAGCAGTTCTTC
TRBD1	TRBJ1-2	TRBV29-1	.	CSVPGNRGIGGYTF	TGCAGCGTTCCGGGGAACAGGGGAATTGGAGGCTACACCTTC
.	TRBJ2-3	TRBV11-3	few	CASSLGEIATDTQYF	TGTGCCAGCAGTCTGGGGGAGATCGCCACAGATACGCAGTATTTT
TRBD1	TRBJ1-5	TRBV4-1	.	CASSQAPTGEQPQHF	TGCGCCAGCAGCCAAGCCCCGACAGGGGAACAGCCCCAGCATTTT
.	TRBJ2-3	TRBV10-3	.	CAISDSNTQYF	TGTGCCATCAGTGACTCAAATACGCAGTATTTT
.	TRBJ2-7	TRBV25-1	.	CASLGFYEQYF	TGTGCCAGCCTAGGGTTCTACGAGCAGTACTTC
.	TRBJ1-5	TRBV2	.	CASSARGISNQPQHF	TGTGCCAGCAGCGCCCGGGGAATTAGCAATCAGCCCCAGCATTTT
TRBD1	TRBJ2-7	TRBV18	.	CASSPTGLYEQYF	TGTGCCAGCTCACCGACAGGGCTCTACGAGCAGTACTTC
.	TRBJ1-1	TRBV18	.	CASSPTGGTEAFF	TGTGCCAGCTCACCTACCGGGGGGACTGAAGCTTTCTTT
.	TRBJ1-1	TRBV19	.	CASTYTTGDTEAFF	TGTGCCAGTACCTATACGACTGGAGACACTGAAGCTTTCTTT
.	TRBJ2-7	TRBV30	.	CAWSVSGGYEQYF	TGTGCCTGGAGTGTGTCCGGAGGCTACGAGCAGTACTTC
.	TRBJ1-2	TRBV28	.	CASSLSPRWSNGYTF	TGTGCCAGCAGTTTAAGCCCCAGATGGTCAAATGGCTACACCTTC
.	TRBJ1-4	TRBV5-8	.	CASSFGGPNEKLFF	TGTGCCAGCAGCTTCGGAGGACCTAATGAAAAACTGTTTTTT
.	TRBJ2-5	TRBV7-3	.	CASSPGASQETQYF	TGTGCCAGCAGCCCAGGGGCGTCCCAAGAGACCCAGTACTTC